This T cell receptor (beta chain) came from a study of cytomegalovirus exposure and HLA in healthy donors. Clones were read by immunoSEQ multiplex PCR, and TCRdb kept only the in-frame ones, dropping some. Of more than 90,000 clones listed, approximately 85% were seen once; the top ten hold 4.9%. Germline CDR1 GTSNPN, CDR2 SVGIG (reference sequence). The V segment lost 0 bases and the J segment 1 base; nucleotides outside the gene matches: 15. CDR3 length: 19 amino acids. Whole-study findings and limits: Researchers counted roughly 160 TCR beta chains as cytomegalovirus-associated. Rare TCR sequences predominated, though certain public TCRs were found in many donors. The CMV antigen specificity of a few CMV-associated chains was confirmed through in vitro analysis.

As for this clone: Antigen specificity is unknown.

The clonotype was recovered from a man between 18 and 29 years old in good health and CMV-seronegative. The sequenced material came from PBMCs. J is TRBJ1-5 and V is TRBV30; 7 bases agree with TRBD1. Here the CDR3 DNA reads TGTGCCTGGAGTGTACCGGCGACAGGGTACTTCGGGAGCAATCAGCCCCAGCATTTT. It translates to CAWSVPATGYFGSNQPQHF.